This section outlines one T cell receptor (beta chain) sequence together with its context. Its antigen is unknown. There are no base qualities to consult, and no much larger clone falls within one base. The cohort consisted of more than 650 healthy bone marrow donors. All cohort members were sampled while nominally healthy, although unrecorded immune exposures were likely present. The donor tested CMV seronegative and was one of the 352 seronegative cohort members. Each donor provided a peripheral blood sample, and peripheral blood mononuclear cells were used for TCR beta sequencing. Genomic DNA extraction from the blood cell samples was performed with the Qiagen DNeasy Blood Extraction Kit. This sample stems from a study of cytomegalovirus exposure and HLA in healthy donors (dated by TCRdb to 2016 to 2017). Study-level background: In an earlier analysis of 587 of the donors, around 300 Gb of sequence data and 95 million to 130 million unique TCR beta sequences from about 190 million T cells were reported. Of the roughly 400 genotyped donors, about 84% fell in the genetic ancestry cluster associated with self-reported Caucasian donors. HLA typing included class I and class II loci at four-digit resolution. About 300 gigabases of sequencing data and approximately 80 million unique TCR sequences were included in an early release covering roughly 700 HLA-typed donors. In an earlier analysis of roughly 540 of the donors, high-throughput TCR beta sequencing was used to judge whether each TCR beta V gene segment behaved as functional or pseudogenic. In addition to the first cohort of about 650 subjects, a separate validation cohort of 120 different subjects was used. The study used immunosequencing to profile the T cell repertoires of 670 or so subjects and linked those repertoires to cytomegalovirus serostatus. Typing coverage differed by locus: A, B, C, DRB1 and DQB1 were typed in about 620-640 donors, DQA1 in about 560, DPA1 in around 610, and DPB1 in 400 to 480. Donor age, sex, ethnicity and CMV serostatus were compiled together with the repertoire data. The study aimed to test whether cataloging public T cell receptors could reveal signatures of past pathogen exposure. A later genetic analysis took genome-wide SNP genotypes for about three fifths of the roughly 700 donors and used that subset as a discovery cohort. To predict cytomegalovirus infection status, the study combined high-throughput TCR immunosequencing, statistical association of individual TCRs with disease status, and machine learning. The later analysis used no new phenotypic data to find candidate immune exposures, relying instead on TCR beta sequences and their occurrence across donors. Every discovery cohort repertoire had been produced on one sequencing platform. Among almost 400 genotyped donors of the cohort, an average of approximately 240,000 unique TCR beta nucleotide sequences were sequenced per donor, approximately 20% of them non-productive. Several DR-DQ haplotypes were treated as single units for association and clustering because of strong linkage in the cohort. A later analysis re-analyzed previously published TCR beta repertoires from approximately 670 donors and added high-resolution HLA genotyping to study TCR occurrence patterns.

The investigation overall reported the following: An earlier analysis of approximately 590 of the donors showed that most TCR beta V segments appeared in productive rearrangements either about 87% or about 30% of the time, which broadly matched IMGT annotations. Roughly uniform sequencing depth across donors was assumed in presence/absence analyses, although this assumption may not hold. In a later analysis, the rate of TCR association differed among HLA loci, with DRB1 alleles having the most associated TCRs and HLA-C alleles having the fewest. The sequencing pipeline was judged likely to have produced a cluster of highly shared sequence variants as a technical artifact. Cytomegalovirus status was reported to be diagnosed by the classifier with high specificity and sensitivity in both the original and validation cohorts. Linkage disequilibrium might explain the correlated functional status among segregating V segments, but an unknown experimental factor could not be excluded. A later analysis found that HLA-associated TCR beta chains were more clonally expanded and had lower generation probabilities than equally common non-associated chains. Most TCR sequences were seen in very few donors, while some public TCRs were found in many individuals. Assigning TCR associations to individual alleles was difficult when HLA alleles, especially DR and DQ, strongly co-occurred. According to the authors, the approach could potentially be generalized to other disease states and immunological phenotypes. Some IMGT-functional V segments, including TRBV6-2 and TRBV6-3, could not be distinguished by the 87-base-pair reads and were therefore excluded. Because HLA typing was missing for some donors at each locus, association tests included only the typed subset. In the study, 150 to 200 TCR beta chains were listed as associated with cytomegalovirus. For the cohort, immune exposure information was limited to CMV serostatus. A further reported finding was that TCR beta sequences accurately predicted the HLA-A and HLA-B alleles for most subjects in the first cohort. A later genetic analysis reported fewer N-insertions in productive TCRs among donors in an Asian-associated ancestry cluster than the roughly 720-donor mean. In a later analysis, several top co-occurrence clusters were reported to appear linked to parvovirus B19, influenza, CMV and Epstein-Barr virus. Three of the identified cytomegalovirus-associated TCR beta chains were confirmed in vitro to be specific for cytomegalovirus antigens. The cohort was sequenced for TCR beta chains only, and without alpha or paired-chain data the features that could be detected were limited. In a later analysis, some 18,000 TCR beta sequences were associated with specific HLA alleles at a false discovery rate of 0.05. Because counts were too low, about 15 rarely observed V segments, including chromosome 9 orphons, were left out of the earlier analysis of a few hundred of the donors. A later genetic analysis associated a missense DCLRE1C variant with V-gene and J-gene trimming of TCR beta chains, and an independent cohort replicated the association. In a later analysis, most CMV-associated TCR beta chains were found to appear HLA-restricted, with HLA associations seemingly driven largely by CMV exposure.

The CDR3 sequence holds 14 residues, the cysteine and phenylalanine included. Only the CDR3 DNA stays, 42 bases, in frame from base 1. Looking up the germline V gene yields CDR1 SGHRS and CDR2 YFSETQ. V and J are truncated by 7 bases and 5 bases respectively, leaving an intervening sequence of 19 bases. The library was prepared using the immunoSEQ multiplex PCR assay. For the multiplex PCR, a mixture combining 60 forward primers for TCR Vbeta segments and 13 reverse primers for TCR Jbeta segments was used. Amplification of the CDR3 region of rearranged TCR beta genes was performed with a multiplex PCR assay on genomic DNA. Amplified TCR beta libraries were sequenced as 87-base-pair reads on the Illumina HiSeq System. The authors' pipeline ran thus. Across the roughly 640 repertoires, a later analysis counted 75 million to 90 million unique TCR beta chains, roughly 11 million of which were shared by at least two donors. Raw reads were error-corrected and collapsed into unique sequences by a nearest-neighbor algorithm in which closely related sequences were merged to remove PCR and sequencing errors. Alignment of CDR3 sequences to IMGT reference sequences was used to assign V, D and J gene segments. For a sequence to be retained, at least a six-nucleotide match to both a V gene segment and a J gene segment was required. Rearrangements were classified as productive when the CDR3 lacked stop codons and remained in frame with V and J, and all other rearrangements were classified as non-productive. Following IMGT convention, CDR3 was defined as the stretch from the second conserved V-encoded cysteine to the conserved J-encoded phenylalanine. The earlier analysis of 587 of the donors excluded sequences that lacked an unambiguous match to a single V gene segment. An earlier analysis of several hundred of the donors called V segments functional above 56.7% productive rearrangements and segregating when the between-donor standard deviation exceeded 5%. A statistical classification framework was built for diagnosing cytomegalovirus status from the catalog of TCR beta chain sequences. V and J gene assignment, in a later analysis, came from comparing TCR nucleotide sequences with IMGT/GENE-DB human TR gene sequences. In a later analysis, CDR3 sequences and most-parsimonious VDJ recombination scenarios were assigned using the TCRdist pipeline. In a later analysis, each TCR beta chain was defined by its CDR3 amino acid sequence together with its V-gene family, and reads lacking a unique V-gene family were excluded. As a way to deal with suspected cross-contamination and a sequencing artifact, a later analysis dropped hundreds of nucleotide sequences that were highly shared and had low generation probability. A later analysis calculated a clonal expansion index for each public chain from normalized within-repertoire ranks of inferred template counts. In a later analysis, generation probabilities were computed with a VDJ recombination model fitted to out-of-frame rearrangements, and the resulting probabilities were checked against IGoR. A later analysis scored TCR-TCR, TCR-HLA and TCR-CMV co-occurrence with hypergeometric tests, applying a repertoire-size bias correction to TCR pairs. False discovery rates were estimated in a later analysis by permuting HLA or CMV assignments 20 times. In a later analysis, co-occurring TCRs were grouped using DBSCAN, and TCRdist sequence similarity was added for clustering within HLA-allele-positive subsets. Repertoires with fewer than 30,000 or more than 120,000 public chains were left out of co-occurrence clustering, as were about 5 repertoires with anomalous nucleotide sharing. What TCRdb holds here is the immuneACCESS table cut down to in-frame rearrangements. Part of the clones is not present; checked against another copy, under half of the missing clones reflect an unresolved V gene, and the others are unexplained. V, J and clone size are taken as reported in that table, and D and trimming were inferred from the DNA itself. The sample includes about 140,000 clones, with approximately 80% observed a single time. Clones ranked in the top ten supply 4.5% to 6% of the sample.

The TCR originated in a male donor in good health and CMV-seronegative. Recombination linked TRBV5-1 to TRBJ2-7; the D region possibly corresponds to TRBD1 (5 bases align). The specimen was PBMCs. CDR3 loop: CASRLFSQDNEQYF. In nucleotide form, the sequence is TGCGCCAGCCGACTGTTTTCGCAGGACAACGAGCAGTACTTC.